This TCR beta chain was found in a study of T cells in Graves' hyperthyroidism and ophthalmopathy. Findings and limits, study-wide: Ophthalmopathy onset followed model prediction by a median about 6.5 months.

From RNA transcripts, TCR beta CDR3 regions were amplified. First-round RT-PCR with HTBI primers amplified the TCR CDR3 region. TCRdb used MiXCR to reprocess the multiplex PCR reads, holding one entry per CDR3 protein. The top ten hold about 4.9% of the sample, which has roughly 380,000 distinct CDR3 sequences, roughly an eighth seen once. Germline V lookup: CDR1 MNHEY, CDR2 SVGAGI. The CDR3 is made up of 15 amino acids. The trim removed 3 bases at V and 1 base at J, leaving 6 bases unmatched. As concerns this clonotype: Its antigen is not known.

V is TRBV6-5 and J is TRBJ2-7, with 7 bases that match TRBD1. Sequencing was carried out using blood. This sequence was found in a young woman with Graves' hyperthyroidism. CDR3 region: CASSYGPGQSYEQYF. The CDR3 region has the DNA TGTGCCAGCAGTTATGGGCCGGGACAGTCCTACGAGCAGTACTTC.